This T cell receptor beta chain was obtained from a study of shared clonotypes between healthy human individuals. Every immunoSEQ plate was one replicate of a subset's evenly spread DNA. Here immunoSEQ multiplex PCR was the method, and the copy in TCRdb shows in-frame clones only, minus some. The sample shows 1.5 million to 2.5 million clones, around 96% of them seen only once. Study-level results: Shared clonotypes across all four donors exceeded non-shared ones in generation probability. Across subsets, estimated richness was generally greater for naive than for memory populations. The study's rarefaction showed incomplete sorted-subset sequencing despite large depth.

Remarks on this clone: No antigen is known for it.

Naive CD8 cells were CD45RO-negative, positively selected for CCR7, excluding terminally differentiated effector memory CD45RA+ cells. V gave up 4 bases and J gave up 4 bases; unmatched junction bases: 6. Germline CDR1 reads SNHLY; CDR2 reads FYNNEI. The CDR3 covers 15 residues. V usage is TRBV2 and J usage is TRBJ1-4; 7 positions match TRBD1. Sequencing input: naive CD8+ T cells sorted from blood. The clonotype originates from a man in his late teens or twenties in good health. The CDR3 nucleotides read TGTGCCAGCAGTGCACCGGGACAGCATAATGAAAAACTGTTTTTT. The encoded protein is CASSAPGQHNEKLFF.